A single T cell receptor beta chain is shown here with its context. The CDR3 length is 14 residues. CDR1 is SGHAT, CDR2 FQNNGV, per germline. Trimming cost V 0 bases and J 6 bases, with 12 bases left between them. This entry belongs to a study of T cell responses to AZD1222 COVID-19 vaccine. Some clones are missing from TCRdb's copy, which holds only in-frame ones; the method was immunoSEQ multiplex PCR. The data hold about 120,000 clones, with roughly 90% observed a single time. The sample was peripheral blood, taken on day 0 of AZD1222 vaccination. V gene TRBV11-2 combines with J gene TRBJ2-7, with D maybe TRBD2 (5 bases). The TCR originated in an adult in good health. As DNA, the CDR3 is TGTGCCAGCAGCTTAGAGAGAGGGCGGGTCGAGCAGTACTTC. Translated, it gives CASSLERGRVEQYF.